This paragraph covers one TCR beta chain sequence. This specimen comes from a study of shared clonotypes between healthy human individuals. The germline V gene has CDR1 LNHDA and CDR2 SQIVND (reference sequence). V shed 5 bases, J shed 1 base, and the junction held 9 bases outside the gene matches. This CDR3 has 17 residues. The repertoire was sequenced with immunoSEQ multiplex PCR; TCRdb's copy has only in-frame clones and lacks some. Of some 530,000 clones in the sample, 78% were seen once. The source material was PBMCs. The chain links TRBV19 to TRBJ2-5, with 11 bases that match TRBD2. The receptor was derived from a middle-aged woman in good health. Some clones in this sample may be carry-over from other donors' samples. CDR3 sequence: CASSPRTSGLSQETQYF. CDR3 nucleotide sequence: TGTGCCAGTAGTCCCCGGACTAGCGGGCTCAGCCAAGAGACCCAGTACTTC. Complete variable domain (other parts from reference TRBV19 and TRBJ2-5): DGGITQSPKYLFRKEGQNVTLSCEQNLNHDAMYWYRQDPGQGLRLIYYSQIVNDFQKGDIAEGYSVSREKKESFPLTVTSAQKNPTAFYLCASSPRTSGLSQETQYFGPGTRLLVL.